The clone carrying this T cell receptor beta chain was seen only a few times. The data originate from a study of CD8 T cells in ankylosing spondylitis. CDR3 length: 16 residues. Unmatched junction bases numbered 9, after V lost 3 bases and J lost 5 bases. Germline V gene sequence: CDR1 SGHTA, CDR2 FQGNSA. TCRdb reanalysed the 5' RACE reads using MiXCR and keeps one entry per CDR3 protein. The sample records about 150,000 distinct CDR3 sequences, around 42% being singletons. The sequence came from a male donor with ankylosing spondylitis. Specimen: synovial fluid, either unsorted or a sorted T cell fraction (not recorded which). V gene TRBV7-2 combines with J gene TRBJ2-1; 8 bases align to TRBD2. Written as DNA, the CDR3 is TGTGCCAGCAGCTTCCTCGGACTAGCAGCCGACAATGAGCAGTTCTTC. Protein product: CASSFLGLAADNEQFF.